The 26 T cell receptor beta chains below come from one sample, sequenced in a study of T cell responses to AZD1222 COVID-19 vaccine. Repertoires were generated with immunoSEQ multiplex PCR, while TCRdb's copy carries only in-frame clones and drops some. The table records some 150,000 clones, around 94% of them present only once. The sequencing used peripheral blood, collected on day 0 of AZD1222 vaccination. Every receptor here comes from an adult in good health.

The J gene is TRBJ1-6, the V gene TRBV6-5; D unresolved. This CDR3 comprises 13 residues. The ends were cut back, 10 bases at V and 6 bases at J, with 13 bases in the middle. Per the germline V gene, CDR1 is MNHEY and CDR2 is SVGAGI. CDR3: CATAAVFNSPLHF. CDR3 nucleotide sequence: TGTGCCACTGCGGCAGTTTTTAATTCACCCCTCCACTTT.

The chain employs TRBV4-2 and TRBJ2-3; 9 bases fit TRBD2. With 0 bases clipped from V and 0 bases from J, the junction kept 7 bases outside the gene matches. The CDR3 has 18 amino acids. Germline assignment: CDR1 LGHNA and CDR2 YNFKEQ. The CDR3 sequence: CASSQEGTSLPSTDTQYF. CDR3 in DNA: TGTGCCAGCAGCCAAGAGGGGACTAGCTTACCTAGCACAGATACGCAGTATTTT.

Concerning this clone itself: The same CDR3 also results from other DNA sequences found in this sample. The genes are TRBV5-1 and TRBJ1-1; D is perhaps TRBD1 (6 bases). The V end was cut by 0 bases, the J end by 8 bases, with 8 bases between. Germline-derived CDR1 and CDR2 are SGHRS and YFSETQ. The length of the CDR3 is 12 residues. The CDR3, as DNA: TGCGCCAGCAGCTTGGAGGGACAAGAAGCTTTCTTT. Residues: CASSLEGQEAFF. The whole variable domain, filled in from reference TRBV5-1 and TRBJ1-1, reads KAGVTQTPRYLIKTRGQQVTLSCSPISGHRSVSWYQQTPGQGLQFLFEYFSETQRNKGNFPGRFSGRQFSNSRSEMNVSTLELGDSALYLCASSLEGQEAFFGQGTRLTVV.

The V and J genes are TRBV12-3 or TRBV12-4 and TRBJ2-1; D gene uncertain. The CDR3 length is 12 residues. V lost 2 bases and J lost 6, with 5 bases in between. Written as DNA, the CDR3 is TGTGCCAGCAGTTTACCCGGCAATGAGCAGTTCTTC. It specifies CASSLPGNEQFF.

A single count supports this clone. CDR3 amino acids: CASSWTSGRIGSSYNEQFF. CDR3 nucleotides: TGTGCCAGCAGCTGGACTAGCGGGAGAATAGGGAGCTCCTACAATGAGCAGTTCTTC. J is TRBJ2-1 and V is TRBV7-6, with 13 bases fitting TRBD2. Germline lookup yields CDR1 SGHVS and CDR2 FNYEAQ. Trimming cost V 4 bases and J 0 bases; bases outside gene matches: 9. The CDR3 contains 19 residues.

The chain couples TRBV9 to TRBJ1-1; D ambiguous. Germline CDR1 and CDR2: SGDLS and YYNGEE. The CDR3 is 13 amino acids. V shed 0 bases and J shed 5 bases, with 8 bases lying between them. CDR3 nucleotide sequence: TGTGCCAGCAGCGTAGGCGGGCAAACTGAAGCTTTCTTT. This sequence encodes CASSVGGQTEAFF.

The chain uses TRBV21-1 and TRBJ2-5; TRBD1 is taken as the D call from the table, unchecked against the DNA. TRBV21-1 is given as a pseudogene. This CDR3 has 15 amino acids. The CDR3 DNA sequence: TGTGCCAGCAGCAAAGACGGAGGCAGGGGTGAGACCCAGTACTTC. Amino acid sequence: CASSKDGGRGETQYF.

The chain is built from TRBV5-1 and TRBJ1-6; maybe TRBD1 (5 bases). The CDR3 sequence is 14 residues long. Trimming shortened V by 7 bases and J by 8 bases, and 16 bases separated the two germline ends. Germline-derived CDR1 and CDR2 are SGHRS and YFSETQ. CDR3 coding DNA: TGCGCCAGCTCCCCTTTAGGGGATGATTCACCCCTCCACTTT. This sequence encodes CASSPLGDDSPLHF.

The chain is built from TRBV11-2 and TRBJ2-1, with no clear D. CDR3 size: 15 residues. V was cut by 5 bases and J by 2 bases, with 13 bases left in between. Germline V gene lookup returns CDR1 SGHAT and CDR2 FQNNGV. CDR3 sequence reads: CASSPIVAAYNEQFF. Here the CDR3 DNA reads TGTGCCAGCAGCCCTATTGTCGCGGCCTACAATGAGCAGTTCTTC. The full variable domain, its missing parts supplied by reference TRBV11-2 and TRBJ2-1, is EAGVAQSPRYKIIEKRQSVAFWCNPISGHATLYWYQQILGQGPKLLIQFQNNGVVDDSQLPKDRFSAERLKGVDSTLKIQPAKLEDSAVYLCASSPIVAAYNEQFFGPGTRLTVL.

In its sample, this clone was seen once. The chain employs TRBV24-1 and TRBJ2-5; unclear D gene. The CDR3 has 10 residues. Trimming took 5 bases from V and 5 from J, leaving 2 bases between them. The germline CDR1 and CDR2 sequences are KGHDR and SFDVKD. In DNA form, the CDR3 reads TGTGCCACCAGTGCGGAGACCCAGTACTTC. It codes for CATSAETQYF.

The V and J genes are TRBV6-6 and TRBJ2-3; TRBD2 matches at 16 bases. With V trimmed by 6 bases and J by 6 bases, 6 bases remained unmatched. Germline loops: CDR1 MNHNY, CDR2 SVGAGI (reference sequence). The CDR3 sequence is 16 residues long. The CDR3 sequence is CASSVGLAGGLDTQYF. The DNA of the CDR3 is TGTGCCAGCAGCGTGGGACTAGCGGGGGGGTTGGATACGCAGTATTTT.

The V and J genes are TRBV18 and TRBJ2-1; 9 bases match TRBD1. CDR1 KGHSH and CDR2 LQKENI come from the germline V gene. The J segment lost 7 bases and the V segment lost 1 base, leaving 5 bases of the junction unmatched. CDR3 length equals 15 residues. CDR3 coding DNA: TGTGCCAGCTCACCACGGTGGACAGGGGAAAATGAGCAGTTCTTC. This gives the protein CASSPRWTGENEQFF.

The V call is TRBV7-2, the J call TRBJ2-1; TRBD2 aligns across 12 bases. CDR3 size: 15 residues. Germline CDR1 SGHTA, CDR2 FQGNSA. The trim removed 5 bases at V and 8 bases at J, leaving 7 bases unmatched. This chain's CDR3 is CASSPSGRGRYEQFF. The CDR3 nucleotides read TGTGCCAGCAGCCCTAGCGGGAGGGGCCGGTATGAGCAGTTCTTC.

This clone was picked up one time. This CDR3 reads CASSFGGRARSEQFF. As DNA, the CDR3 is TGTGCCAGTAGTTTTGGCGGGAGGGCCCGATCTGAGCAGTTCTTC. The rearrangement joins TRBV19 to TRBJ2-1, with 9 bases aligning to TRBD2. The germline V gene has CDR1 LNHDA and CDR2 SQIVND (reference sequence). J was trimmed by 9 bases and V by 5 bases; bases with no gene match: 11. The CDR3 loop spans 15 amino acids.

This chain uses TRBV7-8 with TRBJ2-1, with TRBD1 matching over 9 bases. CDR1 and CDR2 (germline): SGHVS, FQNEAQ. V trimming: 4 bases; J trimming: 3 bases; junction bases outside the gene matches: 7. CDR3 length equals 16 residues. The chain's CDR3 is CASSSTGGPVYNEQFF. The CDR3 DNA reads TGTGCCAGCAGCTCGACAGGGGGTCCCGTCTACAATGAGCAGTTCTTC.

This chain links TRBV11-2 with TRBJ2-5; TRBD1 matches 7 bases. V shed 3 bases and J 3 bases; nucleotides not matched to a gene: 1. Germline CDR1 and CDR2: SGHAT and FQNNGV. CDR3 length equals 13 residues. The CDR3: CASSFTGEETQYF. The CDR3 DNA follows: TGTGCCAGCAGCTTTACAGGGGAAGAGACCCAGTACTTC.

This chain joins TRBV4-1 and TRBJ1-2; 7 nucleotides agree with TRBD1. The CDR3 sequence is 15 residues long. Germline V CDR1 and CDR2: MGHRA, YSYEKL. With V trimmed by 2 bases and J by 6 bases, 9 bases remained unmatched. The CDR3 DNA sequence: TGCGCCAGCAGCCAACCTACCTCGGACAGGCATGGCTACACCTTC. This sequence encodes CASSQPTSDRHGYTF.

The chain recombines TRBV5-1 with TRBJ1-1, with 10 bases aligning to TRBD1. Germline values: CDR1 SGHRS, CDR2 YFSETQ. V dropped 0 bases and J dropped 5; count of bases not matched to a gene: 10. The CDR3 is made up of 17 amino acids. The DNA for the CDR3 is TGCGCCAGCAGCTTGGGAGGGGACAGGGGAGGAAGGACTGAAGCTTTCTTT. The encoded protein is CASSLGGDRGGRTEAFF.

The rearrangement uses TRBV11-2 and TRBJ2-4; D not certain. Trimming pared 2 bases from V and 0 bases from J, leaving 17 bases between. The CDR3 extends over 18 amino acids. Germline CDR1 reads SGHAT; CDR2 reads FQNNGV. The CDR3 DNA reads TGTGCCAGCAGCTTATTGAGGTCGGGCCTTCTAGCCAAAAACATTCAGTACTTC. Encoded protein: CASSLLRSGLLAKNIQYF.

The rearrangement links TRBV6-5 to TRBJ1-2, with a weak D call TRBD1 (6 bases). This CDR3 is 13 amino acids long. CDR1 and CDR2 (germline): MNHEY, SVGAGI. V was trimmed by 7 bases and J by 5 bases, leaving 14 bases between them. CDR3 region: CASNPGAEYGYTF. CDR3 coding DNA: TGTGCCAGCAATCCAGGGGCTGAATATGGCTACACCTTC.

In this sample, this clone turned up once. The V call is TRBV19, the J call TRBJ2-3; TRBD2 matches 13 bases. The CDR3 is made up of 15 amino acids. Germline V gene sequence: CDR1 LNHDA, CDR2 SQIVND (reference sequence). Unmatched junction bases numbered 3, after V lost 5 bases and J lost 4 bases. CDR3 bases: TGTGCCAGTAGTCGGGGACTAGCGGGACCAGATACGCAGTATTTT. Translated, it gives CASSRGLAGPDTQYF.

This chain uses TRBV7-2 with TRBJ2-3; D is possibly TRBD1 (5 bases). CDR3 length equals 14 residues. Germline V CDR1 and CDR2: SGHTA, FQGNSA. Trimming shortened V by 5 bases and J by 3 bases, and 12 bases separated the two germline ends. The CDR3 nucleotides are TGTGCCAGCAGCCCACAGACAGTTACAGATACGCAGTATTTT. It encodes CASSPQTVTDTQYF.

CDR3 protein: CASSHWLAGGLSQWNEQFF. The CDR3, as DNA: TGCGCCAGCAGTCATTGGCTAGCGGGGGGCCTCTCTCAGTGGAATGAGCAGTTCTTC. This sequence joins TRBV23-1 and TRBJ2-1; 11 positions agree with TRBD2. TRBV23-1 qualifies as an ORF whose function is uncertain. This CDR3 spans 19 amino acids. J gave up 7 bases and V 3 bases, and 17 bases lay outside the gene matches.

In the case of this clone: Other nucleotide sequences in the sample specify the same CDR3. V usage is TRBV5-1 and J usage is TRBJ1-1; 9 bases line up with TRBD1. V was pared by 2 bases and J by 4 bases, with 3 bases of the junction left unmatched. CDR3 length: 14 residues. Germline lookup yields CDR1 SGHRS and CDR2 YFSETQ. The CDR3 DNA is TGCGCCAGCAGCTTAACGACAGGGGGCACTGAAGCTTTCTTT. Translated, it gives CASSLTTGGTEAFF. Using reference TRBV5-1 and TRBJ1-1 for the parts outside the CDR3, the full variable domain is KAGVTQTPRYLIKTRGQQVTLSCSPISGHRSVSWYQQTPGQGLQFLFEYFSETQRNKGNFPGRFSGRQFSNSRSEMNVSTLELGDSALYLCASSLTTGGTEAFFGQGTRLTVV.

The genes are TRBV5-6 and TRBJ2-1; no clear D gene. The CDR3 totals 13 residues. V dropped 0 bases and J dropped 8 bases, with 9 bases sitting between them. CDR1 and CDR2 (germline): SGHDT, YYEEEE. The chain's CDR3 is CASSLVSYHEQFF. The DNA for the CDR3 is TGTGCCAGCAGCTTGGTTTCGTATCATGAGCAGTTCTTC. The entire variable domain, with the rest obtained from reference TRBV5-6 and TRBJ2-1, is as follows: DAGVTQSPTHLIKTRGQQVTLRCSPKSGHDTVSWYQQALGQGPQFIFQYYEEEERQRGNFPDRFSGHQFPNYSSELNVNALLLGDSALYLCASSLVSYHEQFFGPGTRLTVL.

This clone was detected once. The genes are TRBV5-4 and TRBJ1-2; 8 bases line up with TRBD1. Germline lookup yields CDR1 SGHNT and CDR2 YYREEE (reference sequence). CDR3 length: 13 amino acids. V was clipped by 5 bases and J by 8 bases; unmatched bases: 8. CDR3 loop: CASSLQGAGGYTF. In DNA form, the CDR3 reads TGTGCCAGCAGTCTTCAGGGGGCGGGCGGCTACACCTTC.